This T cell receptor (beta chain) was profiled in a study of OX40 agonist ivuxolimab in advanced cancers. Findings and limits, study-wide: No antigen was identified for the clonally expanded peripheral T cells.

This CDR3 is built from 13 residues. Germline CDR1 is MDHEN and CDR2 is SYDVKM. Trimming took off 2 bases at V and 8 bases at J, with 12 bases between the two ends. TCRdb's table, derived via immunoSEQ multiplex PCR, lists solely in-frame clones and lacks some. The data show tens of thousands of clones, with over 75% seen just once and roughly three fifths held by the top ten. With respect to this clone: The antigen remains unidentified.

The receptor was derived from an adult with an advanced solid tumor such as melanoma, head and neck, liver or kidney cancer. The specimen was CD4+ or CD8+ T cells sorted from blood, collected in a trial of the OX40 agonist ivuxolimab. The V and J genes are TRBV28 and TRBJ1-2; D remains ambiguous. CDR3 loop: CASSLGTPGGYTF. DNA of the CDR3: TGTGCCAGCAGTTTAGGAACTCCGGGGGGCTACACCTTC.